This TCR beta chain was sequenced in a study of identical twins. The CDR3 totals 13 residues. The V and J ends lost 3 bases and 2 bases respectively, with 8 bases between them. The germline gives CDR1 LGHNA, CDR2 YSLEER. TCRdb processed the 5' RACE reads anew with MiXCR; each CDR3 protein has one entry. Counted here are about 730,000 distinct CDR3 sequences, about 20% occurring once; the ten biggest clones make up around 4.5%. In addition, the sample was reused for a study of T cells expressing NK-cell markers.

V and J are TRBV4-3 and TRBJ2-7, with D hard to call. This TCR derives from a young woman in good health. The sequenced material came from PBMCs. CDR3 DNA sequence: TGCGCCAGCAGCCACGGAATTGCCTACGAGCAGTACTTC. Translating it yields CASSHGIAYEQYF.